This entry lists 25 T cell receptor beta chains sequenced from one sample in a study of T cell responses to AZD1222 COVID-19 vaccine. TCRdb's table, derived via immunoSEQ multiplex PCR, lists solely in-frame clones and lacks some. The table has about 140,000 clones, about 89% seen once. The material sequenced was peripheral blood, taken 28 days after the second AZD1222 dose. Receptors originate from an adult who received the AZD1222 COVID-19 vaccine.

In DNA form, the CDR3 reads TGTGCCAGCAACCAATGGGGAGGCAATCAGCCCCAGCATTTT. As protein: CASNQWGGNQPQHF. The chain carries TRBV2 and TRBJ1-5; D ambiguous. Trimming removed 7 bases at V and 2 bases at J, with 12 bases between. The germline gives CDR1 SNHLY, CDR2 FYNNEI. The CDR3 is made up of 14 amino acids.

V gene TRBV7-8 combines with J gene TRBJ2-2; D gene uncertain. CDR3 length equals 18 residues. Trimming shortened V by 1 base and J by 0 bases, and 15 bases separated the two germline ends. Germline-derived CDR1 and CDR2 are SGHVS and FQNEAQ. Here the CDR3 reads CASSLVLAASTNTGELFF. CDR3 nucleotides: TGTGCCAGCAGCTTAGTCCTGGCGGCCAGCACGAACACCGGGGAGCTGTTTTTT.

The V call is TRBV5-4, the J call TRBJ2-2; no firm D call. The V gene's germline CDR1 is SGHNT and CDR2 YYREEE (reference sequence). Trimming cost V 0 bases and J 0 bases, with 9 bases left between them. The CDR3 runs 16 residues. The CDR3 loop is CASSLVVSSNTGELFF. Here the CDR3 DNA reads TGTGCCAGCAGCTTGGTCGTCAGTTCGAACACCGGGGAGCTGTTTTTT.

The CDR3 is CASSSIWGQGAANTEAFF. The CDR3 DNA reads TGTGCCAGCAGCTCAATTTGGGGACAGGGGGCTGCGAACACTGAAGCTTTCTTT. The chain joins TRBV4-2 to TRBJ1-1, with TRBD1 identical over 12 bases. Losses at the gene ends were 5 bases for V and 1 base for J; bases not matched to a gene: 11. CDR1 and CDR2 from the germline V gene are LGHNA and YNFKEQ. This CDR3 region has 18 residues.

V gene TRBV28 combines with J gene TRBJ2-7; D perhaps matches TRBD1 (6 bases). Trimming pared 5 bases from V and 4 bases from J, leaving 18 bases between. Germline V gives CDR1 MDHEN, CDR2 SYDVKM. This CDR3 has 15 amino acids. The CDR3 sequence: CASSLHRQAEYEQYF. CDR3 nucleotide sequence: TGTGCCAGCAGTCTCCATCGACAGGCTGAATACGAGCAGTACTTC.

The chain employs TRBV27 and TRBJ2-7, with no clear D. Germline loops: CDR1 MNHEY, CDR2 SMNVEV (reference sequence). V dropped 5 bases and J dropped 1 base, with 9 bases sitting between them. The CDR3 contains 13 residues. This CDR3 is CASSQDGSYEQYF. CDR3 coding DNA: TGTGCCAGCAGTCAGGACGGATCCTACGAGCAGTACTTC.

The chain links TRBV29-1 to TRBJ1-2, with 7 bases identical to TRBD1. Losses at the gene ends were 4 bases for V and 2 bases for J; bases not matched to a gene: 7. The CDR3 spans 14 residues. Germline CDR1 SQVTM, CDR2 ANQGSEA. The CDR3 protein is CSVALTGRNYGYTF. CDR3 coding DNA: TGCAGCGTTGCTTTGACAGGGAGGAACTATGGCTACACCTTC.

The chain has TRBV29-1 and TRBJ1-2; D is uncertain. The CDR3 runs 12 residues. The V gene lost 4 bases and the J gene lost 2 bases, with 8 bases spanning the gap. Germline CDR1 SQVTM, CDR2 ANQGSEA. CDR3 amino acids: CSVALWNYGYTF. Written as DNA, the CDR3 is TGCAGCGTTGCGTTATGGAACTATGGCTACACCTTC.

This rearrangement joins TRBV3-1 (or the pseudogene TRBV3-2) to TRBJ2-2; D gene uncertain. CDR1 and CDR2 (germline): LGHDT, YNNKEL (reference sequence). V was trimmed by 0 bases and J by 5 bases, leaving 10 bases between them. There are 15 residues in the CDR3. The DNA of the CDR3 is TGTGCCAGCAGCCAAGAATTGGGTCGGACCGGGGAGCTGTTTTTT. Translating it yields CASSQELGRTGELFF.

The V and J genes are TRBV5-6 and TRBJ1-6; D may be TRBD1 (5 bases). Germline V lookup: CDR1 SGHDT, CDR2 YYEEEE. CDR3 length: 12 residues. V was clipped by 0 bases and J by 13 bases, with 8 bases between them. CDR3 residues: CASSLARGPLHF. DNA of the CDR3: TGTGCCAGCAGCTTGGCGAGGGGTCCCCTCCACTTT.

The chain combines TRBV18 with TRBJ2-7; 7 bases agree with TRBD2. Trimming at V came to 3 bases and at J to 1 base, leaving 9 bases not matched to a gene. The CDR3 covers 16 residues. Germline CDR1 KGHSH, CDR2 LQKENI. CDR3 sequence (DNA): TGTGCCAGCTCACCTCCCAGCGGGGCCCAGTCCTACGAGCAGTACTTC. It translates to CASSPPSGAQSYEQYF.

V usage is TRBV2 and J usage is TRBJ2-1; D remains unclear. CDR3 size: 11 residues. Trimming stripped 5 bases from V and 6 bases from J, with 5 bases between. Germline values: CDR1 SNHLY, CDR2 FYNNEI. DNA of the CDR3: TGTGCCAGCAGTCGCAGCAATGAGCAGTTCTTC. Encoded protein: CASSRSNEQFF.

The chain's CDR3 is CSASKQLGSGNTIYF. As DNA, the CDR3 is TGCAGTGCTAGTAAACAGCTCGGCTCTGGAAACACCATATATTTT. The gene calls are TRBV20-1 and TRBJ1-3, with D unresolved. V shed 3 bases and J shed 0 bases, with 12 bases lying between them. The CDR3 covers 15 residues. Germline CDR1 reads DFQATT; CDR2 reads SNEGSKA (reference sequence).

This clone showed up just once. The chain is built from TRBV27 and TRBJ1-1; D is ambiguous. The ends were cut back, 8 bases at V and 3 bases at J, with 13 bases in the middle. Germline V gives CDR1 MNHEY, CDR2 SMNVEV (reference sequence). CDR3 length: 13 amino acids. The CDR3 region is CASGSRADTEAFF. For the CDR3, the DNA is TGTGCCAGCGGGTCGCGAGCGGACACTGAAGCTTTCTTT.

To note about this clone: At one end the junction does not follow the germline gene, possibly because of a read error. The chain carries TRBV28 and TRBJ1-3, with D maybe TRBD1 (5 bases). The CDR3 totals 16 residues. The germline V gene encodes CDR1 MDHEN and CDR2 SYDVKM. The CDR3 protein is CASSLWDANMGNTIYF. The CDR3 DNA sequence: TGTGCCAGCAGTCTATGGGACGCGAATATGGGAAACACCATATATTTT.

The chain combines TRBV6-2 or TRBV6-3 with TRBJ2-3; 10 bases match TRBD2. The J segment lost 6 bases and the V segment lost 2 bases, leaving 5 bases of the junction unmatched. This CDR3 has 15 amino acids. In germline, CDR1 is MNHEY, CDR2 SVGEGT. CDR3 residues: CASSYLSGREDTQYF. CDR3 in DNA: TGTGCCAGCAGTTACCTAAGCGGGAGGGAGGATACGCAGTATTTT.

This clone has just one count. The chain recombines TRBV6-4 with TRBJ2-1, with D perhaps being TRBD1 or TRBD2 (7 bases each). Germline V lookup: CDR1 MRHNA, CDR2 SNTAGT. The CDR3 totals 14 residues. The V end lost 3 bases, the J end lost 5 bases, and 11 bases lay between the germline ends. CDR3 DNA: TGTGCCAGCAGTGAAGCAGGGGGGGACAATGAGCAGTTCTTC. The encoded protein is CASSEAGGDNEQFF.

The chain links TRBV29-1 to TRBJ1-4; maybe TRBD1 (5 bases). CDR1 and CDR2 from the germline V gene are SQVTM and ANQGSEA. This CDR3 has 14 residues. The V and J ends lost 5 bases and 10 bases respectively, with 20 bases between them. The CDR3 loop reads CSVSEDSPGGKLFF. In DNA, the CDR3 is TGCAGCGTTTCAGAAGACAGCCCGGGGGGAAAACTGTTTTTT. The complete variable domain, with remaining parts taken from reference TRBV29-1 and TRBJ1-4, reads SAVISQKPSRDICQRGTSLTIQCQVDSQVTMMFWYRQQPGQSLTLIATANQGSEATYESGFVIDKFPISRPNLTFSTLTVSNMSPEDSSIYLCSVSEDSPGGKLFFGSGTQLSVL.

The V and J genes are TRBV4-2 and TRBJ1-4; no definite D call. The CDR3 runs to 13 residues. Germline V lookup: CDR1 LGHNA, CDR2 YNFKEQ. Trimming took 0 bases from V and 7 from J, leaving 6 bases between them. CDR3 in DNA: TGTGCCAGCAGCCAAGAATGGAGTGAAAAACTGTTTTTT. Encoded protein: CASSQEWSEKLFF.

The chain is built from TRBV18 and TRBJ2-5; 7 nucleotides line up with TRBD1. The germline gives CDR1 KGHSH, CDR2 LQKENI. CDR3 length: 16 amino acids. The trim removed 0 bases at V and 2 bases at J, leaving 6 bases unmatched. CDR3 DNA sequence: TGTGCCAGCTCACCACCCGGCCGACAGGGACAAGAGACCCAGTACTTC. Protein sequence: CASSPPGRQGQETQYF.

The genes are TRBV7-9 and TRBJ1-2; 11 positions match TRBD1. Losses at the gene ends were 5 bases for V and 4 bases for J; bases not matched to a gene: 9. Germline V lookup: CDR1 SEHNR, CDR2 FQNEAQ (reference sequence). The CDR3 has 16 residues. The CDR3 coding sequence is TGTGCCAGCAGCGTAAACCGGGACAGGGGGACCTATGGCTACACCTTC. Amino acids: CASSVNRDRGTYGYTF.

The DNA of the CDR3 is TGTGCCAGCAGTTACTCCCGGACAGCCGATCCTAACTATGGCTACACCTTC. As protein: CASSYSRTADPNYGYTF. The genes are TRBV6-2 or TRBV6-3 and TRBJ1-2; a weak D match, TRBD1 (6 bases). Germline lookup yields CDR1 MNHEY and CDR2 SVGEGT. The CDR3 consists of 17 residues. Trimming cost V 0 bases and J 0 bases, with 14 bases left between them.

This clone was seen only once. This chain connects TRBV11-2 to TRBJ1-2; D possibly corresponds to TRBD1 (5 bases). Trimming stripped 3 bases from V and 8 bases from J, with 10 bases between. The germline CDR1 and CDR2 sequences are SGHAT and FQNNGV. The CDR3 has 12 residues. CDR3 bases: TGTGCCAGCAGCTTGGGGGTAGGCGGCTACACCTTC. As protein: CASSLGVGGYTF. The whole variable domain, remainder taken from reference TRBV11-2 and TRBJ1-2, is EAGVAQSPRYKIIEKRQSVAFWCNPISGHATLYWYQQILGQGPKLLIQFQNNGVVDDSQLPKDRFSAERLKGVDSTLKIQPAKLEDSAVYLCASSLGVGGYTFGSGTRLTVV.

This clone was detected a few times. The rearrangement joins TRBV19 to TRBJ2-1; D is perhaps TRBD2 (5 bases). Trimming took 9 bases from V and 0 from J, leaving 9 bases between them. CDR3 size: 13 residues. The V gene's germline CDR1 is LNHDA and CDR2 SQIVND (reference sequence). The CDR3 region is CASQRSSYNEQFF. The CDR3 DNA follows: TGTGCCAGCCAGCGGAGCTCCTACAATGAGCAGTTCTTC.

V usage is TRBV9 and J usage is TRBJ2-7; D perhaps matches TRBD1 (5 bases). V lost 2 bases and J lost 6, with 12 bases in between. CDR1 is SGDLS, CDR2 YYNGEE, per germline. CDR3 size: 13 residues. This chain's CDR3 is CASSVQGQGEQYF. In DNA, the CDR3 is TGTGCCAGCAGCGTTCAGGGTCAGGGCGAGCAGTACTTC.